The clone carrying this TCR beta chain was seen only a few times. Original processing methods: The authors estimated nucleated cell counts from reference gene primer amplification. The protocol was immunoSEQ multiplex PCR, while the TCRdb copy is restricted to in-frame clones and leaves out a portion. The DNA was the basis for D and trimming; V, J and clone size are from that table. The table includes about 71,000 clones, about 81% detected once. The source of the sample is a study of blood T cell repertoires in COVID-19. Study-level information: The analysed material was cDNA or gDNA that came from T cells, B-cell-depleted T cells, or PBMCs.

The germline gives CDR1 MNHEY, CDR2 SVGAGI. CDR3 size: 12 residues. Trimming cost V 7 bases and J 7 bases, with 13 bases left between them. Sample: peripheral blood. This TCR was sampled from a woman older than 75 with acute or convalescent COVID-19. The chain joins TRBV6-5 to TRBJ1-2, with D perhaps matching TRBD1 (5 bases). The CDR3 spells CASTRSGFGYTF. CDR3 bases: TGTGCCAGCACCCGATCAGGGTTTGGCTACACCTTC.